This T cell receptor beta chain originates from a study of patients and donors after allogeneic stem cell transplantation. In TCRdb, the RT-PCR reads were re-called with MiXCR into one record per CDR3 protein. The sample holds roughly 250,000 distinct CDR3 sequences, about 14% seen once. Trimming took 3 bases from V and 0 from J; bases not matched to a gene: 4. Looked up from germline, CDR1 is SQVTM and CDR2 is ANQGSEA. This CDR3 has 15 amino acids. The receptor was derived from a human donor who was either an allogeneic HSCT recipient or a stem cell or donor lymphocyte infusion donor (not recorded which). It is not recorded whose cells these are; they may come from a transplant donor. Sequenced input: blood, either unsorted or a sorted T cell fraction (not recorded which). The chain employs TRBV29-1 and TRBJ2-1, with TRBD1 matching over 8 bases. The CDR3 DNA follows: TGCAGCGTTGATCCTGGACAGGGCTCCTACAATGAGCAGTTCTTC. Translation gives CSVDPGQGSYNEQFF.